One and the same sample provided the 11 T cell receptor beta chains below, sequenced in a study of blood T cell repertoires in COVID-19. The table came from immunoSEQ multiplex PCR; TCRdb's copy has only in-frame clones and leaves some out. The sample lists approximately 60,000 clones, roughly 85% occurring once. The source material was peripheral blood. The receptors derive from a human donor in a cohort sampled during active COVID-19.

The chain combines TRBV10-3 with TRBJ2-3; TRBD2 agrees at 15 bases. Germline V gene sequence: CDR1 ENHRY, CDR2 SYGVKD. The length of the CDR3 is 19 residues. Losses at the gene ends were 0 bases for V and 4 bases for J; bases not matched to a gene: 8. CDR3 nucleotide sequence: TGTGCCATCAGTGAGTCAGGACTAGCGGGGGGGCTAAGTCCAGATACGCAGTATTTT. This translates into CAISESGLAGGLSPDTQYF.

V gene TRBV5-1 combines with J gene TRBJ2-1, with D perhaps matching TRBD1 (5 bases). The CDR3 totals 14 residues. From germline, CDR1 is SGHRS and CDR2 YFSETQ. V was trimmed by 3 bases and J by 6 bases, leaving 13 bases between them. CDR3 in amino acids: CASSWQTGPNEQFF. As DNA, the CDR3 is TGCGCCAGCAGCTGGCAAACAGGCCCCAATGAGCAGTTCTTC.

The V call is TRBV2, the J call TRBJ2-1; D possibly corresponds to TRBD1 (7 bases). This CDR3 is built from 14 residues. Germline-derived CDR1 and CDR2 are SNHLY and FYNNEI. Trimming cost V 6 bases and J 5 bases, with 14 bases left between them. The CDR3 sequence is CASRRTGGNNEQFF. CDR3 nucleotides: TGTGCCAGCAGACGGACAGGCGGGAACAATGAGCAGTTCTTC.

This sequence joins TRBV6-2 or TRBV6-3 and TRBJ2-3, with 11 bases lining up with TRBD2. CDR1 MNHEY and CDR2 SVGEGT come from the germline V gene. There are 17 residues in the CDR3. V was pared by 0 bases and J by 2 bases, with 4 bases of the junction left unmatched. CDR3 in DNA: TGTGCCAGCAGTTACTCTAGCGGGGGGGCATACACAGATACGCAGTATTTT. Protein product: CASSYSSGGAYTDTQYF.

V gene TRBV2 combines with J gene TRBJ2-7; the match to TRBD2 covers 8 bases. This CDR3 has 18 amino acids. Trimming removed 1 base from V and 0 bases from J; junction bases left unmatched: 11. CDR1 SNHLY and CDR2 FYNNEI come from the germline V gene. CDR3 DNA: TGTGCCAGCAGTGAAGTTGGCGGGGGGTCCCAAAGCTCCTACGAGCAGTACTTC. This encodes CASSEVGGGSQSSYEQYF.

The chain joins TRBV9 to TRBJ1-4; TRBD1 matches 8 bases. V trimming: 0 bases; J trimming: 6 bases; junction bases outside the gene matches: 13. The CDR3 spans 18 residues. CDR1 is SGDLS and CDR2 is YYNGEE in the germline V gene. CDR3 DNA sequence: TGTGCCAGCAGCGTAGGCCCCTCTAGGACAGGGCGTGATGAAAAACTGTTTTTT. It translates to CASSVGPSRTGRDEKLFF.

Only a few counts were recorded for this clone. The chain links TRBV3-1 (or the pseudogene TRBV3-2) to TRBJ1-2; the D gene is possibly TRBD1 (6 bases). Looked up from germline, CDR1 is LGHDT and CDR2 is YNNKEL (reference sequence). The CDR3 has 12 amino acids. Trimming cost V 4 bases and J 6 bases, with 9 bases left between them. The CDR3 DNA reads TGTGCCAGCAGCCTTCACAGGGATGGCTACACCTTC. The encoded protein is CASSLHRDGYTF.

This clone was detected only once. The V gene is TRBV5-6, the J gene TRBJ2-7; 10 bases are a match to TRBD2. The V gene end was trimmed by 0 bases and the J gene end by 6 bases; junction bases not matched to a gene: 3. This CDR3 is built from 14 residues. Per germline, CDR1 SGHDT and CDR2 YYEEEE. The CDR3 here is CASSLGLAGAEQYF. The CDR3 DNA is TGTGCCAGCAGCTTGGGGCTAGCGGGGGCCGAGCAGTACTTC. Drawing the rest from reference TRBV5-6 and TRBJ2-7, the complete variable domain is DAGVTQSPTHLIKTRGQQVTLRCSPKSGHDTVSWYQQALGQGPQFIFQYYEEEERQRGNFPDRFSGHQFPNYSSELNVNALLLGDSALYLCASSLGLAGAEQYFGPGTRLTVT.

The CDR3 loop reads CASSSLASEVETQYF. CDR3 bases: TGTGCCAGCAGCTCTCTGGCTAGCGAGGTAGAGACCCAGTACTTC. V usage is TRBV7-7 and J usage is TRBJ2-5, with D perhaps matching TRBD2 (6 bases). The CDR3 is 15 residues long. Trimming left V 4 bases short and J 4 bases short, with 16 bases between. Germline V CDR1 and CDR2: SSHAT, FNYEAQ (reference sequence).

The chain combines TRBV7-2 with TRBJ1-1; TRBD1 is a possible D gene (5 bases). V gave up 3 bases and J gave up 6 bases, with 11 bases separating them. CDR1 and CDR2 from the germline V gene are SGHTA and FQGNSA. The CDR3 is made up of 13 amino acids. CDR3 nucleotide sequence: TGTGCCAGCAGCTTCGCCCCGACAGCTGAAGCTTTCTTT. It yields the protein CASSFAPTAEAFF.

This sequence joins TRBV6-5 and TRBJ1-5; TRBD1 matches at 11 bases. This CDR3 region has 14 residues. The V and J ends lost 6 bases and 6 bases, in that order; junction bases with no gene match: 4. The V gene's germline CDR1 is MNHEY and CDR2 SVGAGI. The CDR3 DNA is TGTGCCAGCAGGGATGGACAGGGGGCTCAGCCCCAGCATTTT. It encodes CASRDGQGAQPQHF.